Listed below are T cell receptor beta chains from one sample, sequenced in a study of blood T cell repertoires in COVID-19. Method: immunoSEQ multiplex PCR; TCRdb's copy keeps in-frame clones and lacks some. The sample holds tens of thousands of clones, more than 75% seen once. Sequenced material: peripheral blood. The receptors were gathered from a man in his fifties or sixties with acute or convalescent COVID-19. The CDR3 runs from the conserved cysteine through the conserved F or W. The D gene is left open where the match is weak. Clone size appears in some rows only: once, few, many, or a class for an expanded clone.

CDR3: CASSPGVERDTEAFF
DNA: TGTGCCAGCAGCCCCGGGGTAGAGCGGGACACTGAAGCTTTCTTT
size: -
V: TRBV3-1/TRBV3-2
D: -
J: TRBJ1-1

CDR3: CASRDRGESNTEAFF
DNA: TGTGCCAGCAGAGACAGGGGGGAGTCAAACACTGAAGCTTTCTTT
size: -
V: TRBV6-5
D: TRBD1
J: TRBJ1-1

CDR3: CASSLNRADTGELFF
DNA: TGTGCCAGCAGCTTAAACAGGGCGGACACCGGGGAGCTGTTTTTT
size: few
V: TRBV11-2
D: -
J: TRBJ2-2

CDR3: CASSWGGDSPLHF
DNA: TGTGCCAGCAGCTGGGGGGGTGATTCACCCCTCCACTTT
size: -
V: TRBV7-8
D: -
J: TRBJ1-6

CDR3: CSATRGDTQYF
DNA: TGCAGTGCTACCAGGGGGGATACGCAGTATTTT
size: -
V: TRBV20-1
D: TRBD1
J: TRBJ2-3

CDR3: CASSPWDRIYEQYF
DNA: TGTGCCAGCAGTCCCTGGGACAGAATCTACGAGCAGTACTTC
size: -
V: TRBV27
D: TRBD1
J: TRBJ2-7

CDR3: CASRLAGGPNNEQFF
DNA: TGTGCCAGCAGATTAGCGGGGGGGCCCAACAATGAGCAGTTCTTC
size: -
V: TRBV6-5
D: TRBD2
J: TRBJ2-1

CDR3: CASNLLAGGLDTGELFF
DNA: TGTGCCAGCAACCTTCTAGCGGGAGGTTTAGACACCGGGGAGCTGTTTTTT
size: -
V: TRBV5-4
D: TRBD2
J: TRBJ2-2

CDR3: CASSSGTYQETQYF
DNA: TGTGCCAGCAGCTCCGGGACTTATCAAGAGACCCAGTACTTC
size: -
V: TRBV7-6
D: -
J: TRBJ2-5

CDR3: CASSVAGGDEKLFF
DNA: TGTGCCAGCAGTGTGGCAGGGGGCGATGAAAAACTGTTTTTT
size: once
V: TRBV25-1
D: TRBD1
J: TRBJ1-4

CDR3: CASSKELRFNEKLFF
DNA: TGTGCCAGCAGCAAAGAATTGCGGTTTAATGAAAAACTGTTTTTT
size: -
V: TRBV21-1
D: -
J: TRBJ1-4

CDR3: CASSQWSGGGNGYTF
DNA: TGTGCCAGCAGCCAATGGTCAGGGGGAGGTAATGGCTACACCTTC
size: once
V: TRBV4-2
D: TRBD1
J: TRBJ1-2

CDR3: CASSLAGLMNTEAFF
DNA: TGCGCCAGCAGCTTGGCAGGGCTCATGAACACTGAAGCTTTCTTT
size: -
V: TRBV4-1
D: -
J: TRBJ1-1

CDR3: CASSAGFQPQHF
DNA: TGTGCCAGCAGTGCAGGGTTTCAGCCCCAGCATTTT
size: -
V: TRBV28
D: -
J: TRBJ1-5

CDR3: CASSEGPQGINQPQHF
DNA: TGTGCCAGCAGTGAGGGGCCACAGGGGATCAATCAGCCCCAGCATTTT
size: -
V: TRBV27
D: TRBD1
J: TRBJ1-5